What follows is one TCR beta chain and its context. The data originate from a study of blood T cell repertoires in COVID-19. Study as a whole: The analysed material was cDNA or gDNA that came from T cells, B-cell-depleted T cells, or PBMCs.

Germline V gene data show CDR1 as LGHNA and CDR2 as YNFKEQ. The V and J ends lost 0 bases and 1 base respectively, with 19 bases between them. This CDR3 comprises 19 residues. The method was immunoSEQ multiplex PCR; TCRdb's version includes in-frame clones alone and lacks a portion of them. The repertoire includes over 150,000 clones, around 86% of them detected once, and 2.5% sits in the top ten. This sequence joins TRBV4-2 and TRBJ2-4, with D possibly TRBD2 on 6 matching bases. The sample comprised peripheral blood. The clonotype comes from an elderly woman with COVID-19, enrolled during active disease. As DNA, the CDR3 is TGTGCCAGCAGCCAAGAGGAGGGAGGAAGGTCCTGGGCCAAAAACATTCAGTACTTC. Protein: CASSQEEGGRSWAKNIQYF.